The T cell receptor beta chain under discussion was sequenced for a study of blood T cell repertoires in COVID-19. In the study overall: Two negative PCRs, clearance, or symptom resolution had been documented for recovered Cohort 3 donors.

As processed by the authors: Nucleated cell counts were estimated from reference gene primer amplification. The method was immunoSEQ multiplex PCR; TCRdb's version includes in-frame clones alone and lacks a portion of them. Clone size and V and J calls were adopted from that table, with D and trimming inferred from the DNA. The sample lists roughly 340,000 clones, around 87% occurring once. Germline CDR1 LGHDT, CDR2 YNNKEL (reference sequence). With 4 bases clipped from V and 2 bases from J, the junction kept 7 bases outside the gene matches. The CDR3 runs to 15 residues. The V and J genes are TRBV3-1 (or the pseudogene TRBV3-2) and TRBJ1-1; 7 nucleotides line up with TRBD1. Sequenced material: PBMCs or T cells enriched from blood (not recorded which). This receptor was obtained from a man in his forties or fifties in a cohort exposed to, infected with or recovered from COVID-19 (not recorded which). CDR3 DNA: TGTGCCAGCAGCCGAAGACAGGGATTAAACACTGAAGCTTTCTTT. This encodes CASSRRQGLNTEAFF.